This TCR beta chain was recovered during a study of blood T cell repertoires in COVID-19. Whole-study context: The United States, Italy and Spain were the sources of the acute and convalescent COVID-19 samples.

CDR1 LNHDA and CDR2 SQIVND come from the germline V gene (reference sequence). Between the trimmed V and J ends, which lost 5 bases and 5 bases, there was a span of 15 bases. The CDR3 is 14 residues long. Original processing methods: Reference gene primer amplification yielded estimated nucleated cell counts. Clones were read by immunoSEQ multiplex PCR, and TCRdb kept only the in-frame ones, dropping some. V, J and clone size were drawn from that table, and D and trimming were deduced from the DNA. The sample has 15,000 to 20,000 clones, almost 90% seen once. Sequenced input: peripheral blood. This chain uses TRBV19 with TRBJ2-5; D is possibly TRBD1 (6 bases). The TCR originated in a human donor in a cohort sampled during active COVID-19. The CDR3 DNA reads as TGTGCCAGTAGTTATAGGGGGTCGGTTGAGACCCAGTACTTC. Protein: CASSYRGSVETQYF.